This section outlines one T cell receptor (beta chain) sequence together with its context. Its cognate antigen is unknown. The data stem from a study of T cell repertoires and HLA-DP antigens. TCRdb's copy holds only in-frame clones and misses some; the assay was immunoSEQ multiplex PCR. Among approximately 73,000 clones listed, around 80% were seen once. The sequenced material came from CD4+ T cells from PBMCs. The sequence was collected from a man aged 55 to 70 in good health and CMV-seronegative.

The CDR3 spells CASSPVSGTGTDTQYF. CDR3 coding DNA: TGTGCCAGCAGCCCTGTGAGCGGGACCGGAACAGATACGCAGTATTTT. The rearrangement uses TRBV9 and TRBJ2-3, with 7 bases matching TRBD2. The length of the CDR3 is 16 residues. CDR1 is SGDLS and CDR2 is YYNGEE in the germline V gene. Trimming at V came to 4 bases and at J to 3 bases, leaving 11 bases not matched to a gene.